This entry lists 26 T cell receptor beta chains sequenced from one sample in a study of blood T cell repertoires in COVID-19. Produced via immunoSEQ multiplex PCR; TCRdb's table is partial and in-frame only. Among about 270,000 clones listed, approximately 90% were seen once. The specimen sequenced was PBMCs or T cells enriched from blood (not recorded which). The source of these receptors is a man aged 35-49 years who had been exposed to COVID-19.

V and J are TRBV28 and TRBJ2-1; maybe TRBD2 (6 bases). The CDR3 loop spans 16 amino acids. V lost 4 bases and J 12 bases, leaving 25 bases between the germline ends. Germline-derived CDR1 and CDR2 are MDHEN and SYDVKM. Here the CDR3 DNA reads TGTGCCAGCAGTTCCCCCTCGTGGGACTTACCCTTGGGGCAGTTCTTC. It translates to CASSSPSWDLPLGQFF.

CDR3 nucleotides: TGTGCCAGCAGTTACCCCAGCGGGGGAGCTTTCTTT. Translated: CASSYPSGGAFF. The genes are TRBV6-5 and TRBJ1-1; D may be TRBD1 (5 bases). The germline CDR1 and CDR2 sequences are MNHEY and SVGAGI. Trimming stripped 2 bases from V and 10 bases from J, with 11 bases between. The CDR3 loop spans 12 amino acids.

This sequence joins TRBV7-2 and TRBJ2-7; 9 bases are a match to TRBD1. This CDR3 region has 15 residues. The J segment lost 3 bases and the V segment lost 5 bases, leaving 8 bases of the junction unmatched. The V gene's germline CDR1 is SGHTA and CDR2 FQGNSA. The CDR3 DNA is TGTGCCAGCAGCACACAGGGGGCGCGGGGCTACGAGCAGTACTTC. Translating gives CASSTQGARGYEQYF. Supplemented by reference TRBV7-2 and TRBJ2-7, the full variable domain reads GAGVSQSPSNKVTEKGKDVELRCDPISGHTALYWYRQSLGQGLEFLIYFQGNSAPDKSGLPSDRFSAERTGGSVSTLTIQRTQQEDSAVYLCASSTQGARGYEQYFGPGTRLTVT.

This clone was seen just once. J is TRBJ1-1 and V is TRBV10-1; 8 nucleotides match TRBD1. Germline values: CDR1 WNHNN, CDR2 SYGVQD (reference sequence). J was trimmed by 2 bases and V by 4 bases; bases with no gene match: 3. CDR3 length: 14 residues. The CDR3 reads CASSGQGTNTEAFF. DNA for the CDR3: TGCGCCAGCAGTGGACAGGGGACCAACACTGAAGCTTTCTTT.

The V gene is TRBV2, the J gene TRBJ2-1, with 9 positions matching TRBD2. J gave up 5 bases and V 5 bases, and 4 bases lay outside the gene matches. CDR1 SNHLY and CDR2 FYNNEI come from the germline V gene. The CDR3 has 14 amino acids. The CDR3 bases are TGTGCCAGCAGTCTGACTAGCGGACACAATGAGCAGTTCTTC. Translated: CASSLTSGHNEQFF.

The V call is TRBV11-3, the J call TRBJ2-7, with TRBD1 matching 9 bases. Trimming cost V 0 bases and J 5 bases; bases outside gene matches: 8. The germline V gene has CDR1 SGHNT and CDR2 YENEEA. The CDR3 sequence is 16 residues long. CDR3 in amino acids: CASSLDLTGGADEQYF. The CDR3 DNA reads as TGTGCCAGCAGCTTAGATCTTACAGGGGGCGCCGACGAGCAGTACTTC. The variable domain in full, completed from reference TRBV11-3 and TRBJ2-7, reads EAGVVQSPRYKIIEKKQPVAFWCNPISGHNTLYWYLQNLGQGPELLIRYENEEAVDDSQLPKDRFSAERLKGVDSTLKIQPAELGDSAVYLCASSLDLTGGADEQYFGPGTRLTVT.

The CDR3 loop reads CASMSGQDYGYTF. As DNA, the CDR3 is TGTGCCAGCATGAGTGGTCAGGACTATGGCTACACCTTC. The V gene is TRBV28, the J gene TRBJ1-2; D uncertain. Trimming took 7 bases from V and 3 from J, leaving 12 bases between them. The V gene's germline CDR1 is MDHEN and CDR2 SYDVKM. CDR3 size: 13 residues.

This clone was found a few times. The chain has TRBV5-1 and TRBJ2-1; 9 bases align to TRBD2. Per germline, CDR1 SGHRS and CDR2 YFSETQ. The CDR3 loop spans 18 amino acids. The V and J ends lost 4 bases and 2 bases, in that order; junction bases with no gene match: 13. The CDR3, as DNA: TGCGCCAGCAGCCGGGGAGCGGGAGGAGGACCCGCCTACAATGAGCAGTTCTTC. Translating it yields CASSRGAGGGPAYNEQFF.

The chain couples TRBV5-1 to TRBJ1-2; 9 bases are shared with TRBD1. With V trimmed by 4 bases and J by 6 bases, 19 bases remained unmatched. The germline V gene has CDR1 SGHRS and CDR2 YFSETQ. The length of the CDR3 is 18 residues. In DNA, the CDR3 is TGCGCCAGCAGCGGCGACCCGGGACAGGGTCTTTTTCTACATGGCTACACCTTC. Its protein product is CASSGDPGQGLFLHGYTF.

The V call is TRBV3-1 (or the pseudogene TRBV3-2), the J call TRBJ1-3, with 9 positions matching TRBD1. The J segment lost 4 bases and the V segment lost 4 bases, leaving 8 bases of the junction unmatched. The CDR3 totals 16 residues. Per the germline V gene, CDR1 is LGHDT and CDR2 is YNNKEL (reference sequence). CDR3 in amino acids: CASSLPGQGRGNTIYF. DNA for the CDR3: TGTGCCAGCAGCCTCCCGGGACAGGGTAGAGGAAACACCATATATTTT.

This rearrangement joins TRBV15 to TRBJ1-4; TRBD1 aligns across 8 bases. Trimming removed 7 bases from V and 8 bases from J; junction bases left unmatched: 6. This CDR3 has 13 amino acids. Germline CDR1 LNHNV, CDR2 YYDKDF (reference sequence). DNA of the CDR3: TGTGCCACCAAACGGACAGGGACCGAAAAACTGTTTTTT. Its translation: CATKRTGTEKLFF.

This chain connects TRBV30 to TRBJ2-1, with 8 bases lining up with TRBD2. Unmatched junction bases numbered 8, after V lost 2 bases and J lost 8 bases. Germline values: CDR1 GTSNPN, CDR2 SVGIG (reference sequence). This CDR3 contains 14 residues. The CDR3 DNA reads as TGTGCCTGGAGTTCGAGCGGGAGCCCTCATGAGCAGTTCTTC. This translates into CAWSSSGSPHEQFF.

The J gene is TRBJ2-1, the V gene TRBV11-2, with TRBD2 matching over 11 bases. The CDR3 runs 17 residues. Germline V gives CDR1 SGHAT, CDR2 FQNNGV. V trimming: 5 bases; J trimming: 4 bases; junction bases outside the gene matches: 10. CDR3 loop: CASSRLGTSGNYNEQFF. For the CDR3, the DNA is TGTGCCAGCAGCCGATTGGGGACTAGCGGAAATTACAATGAGCAGTTCTTC.

V gene TRBV28 combines with J gene TRBJ1-6; D may be TRBD1 (5 bases). The V gene's germline CDR1 is MDHEN and CDR2 SYDVKM. The CDR3 is made up of 16 amino acids. Trimming took 6 bases from V and 0 from J, leaving 12 bases between them. CDR3 nucleotide sequence: TGTGCCAGCAGATTCCAGGGAAGCTCCTATAATTCACCCCTCCACTTT. This encodes CASRFQGSSYNSPLHF.

This clone has just a few counts. The gene calls are TRBV7-9 and TRBJ2-6, with a weak D call TRBD2 (5 bases). The CDR3 loop spans 14 amino acids. Germline CDR1 reads SEHNR; CDR2 reads FQNEAQ (reference sequence). Trimming shortened V by 5 bases and J by 4 bases, and 9 bases separated the two germline ends. Here the CDR3 DNA reads TGTGCCAGCAGCCCTAGGGAGGGGGCCAACGTCCTGACTTTC. Encoded protein: CASSPREGANVLTF.

CDR3: CASSQGDWNTEAFF. The CDR3 nucleotides read TGCGCCAGCAGTCAGGGGGACTGGAACACTGAAGCTTTCTTT. The chain couples TRBV5-1 to TRBJ1-1, with 7 bases lining up with TRBD1. The CDR3 totals 14 residues. With 5 bases clipped from V and 1 base from J, the junction kept 5 bases outside the gene matches. In germline, CDR1 is SGHRS, CDR2 YFSETQ. The entire variable domain, with the rest obtained from reference TRBV5-1 and TRBJ1-1, is as follows: KAGVTQTPRYLIKTRGQQVTLSCSPISGHRSVSWYQQTPGQGLQFLFEYFSETQRNKGNFPGRFSGRQFSNSRSEMNVSTLELGDSALYLCASSQGDWNTEAFFGQGTRLTVV.

As to this clone: Other nucleotide sequences in the sample specify the same CDR3. The V gene is TRBV5-5, the J gene TRBJ2-3; possibly TRBD1 for D (6 bases). CDR1 is SGHKS and CDR2 is YYEKEE in the germline V gene (reference sequence). V was cut by 2 bases and J by 0 bases, with 7 bases left in between. This CDR3 contains 14 residues. The CDR3 loop reads CASSLTGSTDTQYF. The DNA of the CDR3 is TGTGCCAGCAGCTTAACAGGGAGCACAGATACGCAGTATTTT. Combining the CDR3 with reference TRBV5-5 and TRBJ2-3 gives the whole variable domain DAGVTQSPTHLIKTRGQQVTLRCSPISGHKSVSWYQQVLGQGPQFIFQYYEKEERGRGNFPDRFSARQFPNYSSELNVNALLLGDSALYLCASSLTGSTDTQYFGPGTRLTVL.

The sample holds one count of this clone. The rearrangement uses TRBV21-1 and TRBJ2-5; no check of the table's D call, TRBD1, against the DNA was made. TRBV21-1 is classified as a pseudogene. This CDR3 is built from 14 residues. The CDR3 region is CARRIGTGEETQYF. As DNA, the CDR3 is TGTGCCAGAAGAATCGGGACAGGGGAAGAGACCCAGTACTTC.

The V gene is TRBV11-2, the J gene TRBJ2-1; possibly TRBD1 for D (6 bases). Germline V CDR1 and CDR2: SGHAT, FQNNGV. The ends were cut back, 2 bases at V and 10 bases at J, with 9 bases in the middle. This CDR3 is built from 12 residues. The CDR3 spells CASSLTGTEQFF. The CDR3 DNA is TGTGCCAGCAGCTTAACAGGGACGGAGCAGTTCTTC.

This clone was detected once. The CDR3 loop is CSGSGGGTFGTYEQYF. For the CDR3, the DNA is TGCAGCGGTAGCGGCGGGGGGACTTTTGGGACCTACGAGCAGTACTTC. The gene calls are TRBV29-1 and TRBJ2-7; 8 positions agree with TRBD2. Germline assignment: CDR1 SQVTM and CDR2 ANQGSEA. After removal of 7 bases from V and 2 bases from J, the junction contained 16 bases not matched to a gene. The CDR3 runs to 16 residues.

The V gene is TRBV5-4, the J gene TRBJ1-3, with 10 bases that match TRBD1. V was clipped by 4 bases and J by 8 bases; unmatched bases: 6. This CDR3 is 14 amino acids long. Germline CDR1 SGHNT, CDR2 YYREEE (reference sequence). The CDR3 region is CASSVNGQGDTIYF. CDR3 nucleotides: TGTGCCAGCAGCGTGAATGGACAGGGGGACACCATATATTTT.

This chain uses TRBV11-3 with TRBJ2-1; 10 bases align to TRBD2. The germline V gene has CDR1 SGHNT and CDR2 YENEEA. J was trimmed by 7 bases and V by 1 base; bases with no gene match: 10. The CDR3 contains 17 residues. The CDR3 loop reads CASSLGLAGALGNEQFF. CDR3 nucleotides: TGTGCCAGCAGCTTAGGGCTAGCGGGAGCTCTTGGTAATGAGCAGTTCTTC.

This clone was detected only a few times. The chain links TRBV5-4 to TRBJ1-6, with unresolved D. Germline CDR1 and CDR2: SGHNT and YYREEE (reference sequence). The CDR3 runs 13 residues. V was clipped by 0 bases and J by 11 bases, with 9 bases between them. The CDR3 DNA reads TGTGCCAGCAGCTTGGATCAGGATACACCCCTCCACTTT. Protein: CASSLDQDTPLHF.

The sample holds one count of this clone. The V and J genes are TRBV4-1 and TRBJ2-2, with D uncertain. The CDR3 is 14 residues long. Deletions cut 5 bases from V and 4 bases from J, with 11 bases between. Looked up from germline, CDR1 is MGHRA and CDR2 is YSYEKL. Here the CDR3 reads CASSLSHSTGELFF. The CDR3 DNA reads TGCGCCAGCAGCTTATCACACAGCACCGGGGAGCTGTTTTTT.

The chain employs TRBV4-2 and TRBJ2-5; TRBD1 aligns across 9 bases. Germline trimming cut 0 bases from V and 4 bases from J; bases unmatched to any gene: 9. Germline loops: CDR1 LGHNA, CDR2 YNFKEQ. This CDR3 spans 17 amino acids. The CDR3 sequence: CASSQDLGDRGAETQYF. CDR3 in DNA: TGTGCCAGCAGCCAAGATCTCGGAGACAGGGGGGCAGAGACCCAGTACTTC.

The chain links TRBV7-9 to TRBJ2-1; D remains ambiguous. The V end was cut by 2 bases, the J end by 3 bases, with 17 bases between. Germline CDR1 is SEHNR and CDR2 is FQNEAQ (reference sequence). The CDR3 is 17 residues long. CDR3 coding DNA: TGTGCCAGCAGCTTACCACTACCGGAGTCCTTCTACAATGAGCAGTTCTTC. This codes for CASSLPLPESFYNEQFF.